This is a list of T cell receptor beta chains from one sample in a study of T cell responses to AZD1222 COVID-19 vaccine. Sequencing was performed with immunoSEQ multiplex PCR; in TCRdb, only in-frame clones are kept and a portion is missing. The sample has 180,000 or so clones; roughly 92% are singletons. Sample: peripheral blood, taken 28 days after the second AZD1222 dose. These receptors were collected from an adult who received the AZD1222 COVID-19 vaccine. Both conserved end residues are part of each CDR3. D genes are given only for firm matches. Not all rows give a size; the values are once, few, many and, for expanded clones, a class.

V gene,clone size,D gene,J gene,CDR3 DNA,CDR3 protein
TRBV29-1,-,TRBD1,TRBJ2-2,TGCAGCGGAGGGACAGGGCCCGGGGAGCTGTTTTTT,CSGGTGPGELFF
TRBV4-1,-,TRBD2,TRBJ2-1,TGCGCCAGCAGCCACGTACTAGCGGGAGGTAACAATGAGCAGTTCTTC,CASSHVLAGGNNEQFF
TRBV7-3,-,TRBD1,TRBJ1-1,TGTGCCAGCGCCCAGCAGGGGGTAACCGGCGCTGAAGCTTTCTTT,CASAQQGVTGAEAFF
TRBV7-2,-,-,TRBJ2-1,TGTGCCAGCAGTCCCCGAGGACCAACCCTCTCCTACAATGAGCAGTTCTTC,CASSPRGPTLSYNEQFF
TRBV5-8,-,-,TRBJ1-2,TGTGCCAGCAGCTTGGCCGCGGGACTCCTCTATGGCTACACCTTC,CASSLAAGLLYGYTF
TRBV5-1,-,-,TRBJ1-5,TGCGCCAGCAGCTTGCTACCGGGTCAGCCCCAGCATTTT,CASSLLPGQPQHF
TRBV7-9,-,-,TRBJ2-1,TGTGCCAGCAGCACAGGGGCAGGGGGGTCCTACAATGAGCAGTTCTTC,CASSTGAGGSYNEQFF
TRBV4-1,-,-,TRBJ2-1,TGCGCCAGCAGCCAAGCATCACGTGGGGACAATGAGCAGTTCTTC,CASSQASRGDNEQFF
TRBV14,-,TRBD1,TRBJ1-2,TGTGCCAGCAGCCAAGCAACAGGGGGCCACTATGGCTACACCTTC,CASSQATGGHYGYTF
TRBV19,-,TRBD1,TRBJ1-2,TGTGCCAGTAGTAAGGGACAGTTGAACTATGGCTACACCTTC,CASSKGQLNYGYTF
TRBV27,-,-,TRBJ2-3,TGTGCCAGCAGTTTAAGAAGGATAACAGATACGCAGTATTTT,CASSLRRITDTQYF
TRBV5-5,-,-,TRBJ2-1,TGTGCCAGCAGCTTGGCTATGGGGGGCGATGAGCAGTTCTTC,CASSLAMGGDEQFF
TRBV28,once,TRBD1,TRBJ2-5,TGTGCCAGCAGTGGCGCAGGGGGCCCGGGGGAGACCCAGTACTTC,CASSGAGGPGETQYF
TRBV20-1,-,-,TRBJ1-2,TGCAGCGGCGGACAGTATGGCTACACCTTC,CSGGQYGYTF
TRBV7-2,-,-,TRBJ1-1,TGTGCCAGCAGCTTATTCCCCCAGGCCGGGATGAACACTGAAGCTTTCTTT,CASSLFPQAGMNTEAFF
TRBV27,-,TRBD1,TRBJ2-7,TGTGCCAGCAGCGCACGTGGACAGGGACTCCACGAGCAGTACTTC,CASSARGQGLHEQYF
TRBV5-1,-,TRBD1,TRBJ1-6,TGCGCCAGCAGCTTGGTGGCAGGGGGTTATTCACCCCTCCACTTT,CASSLVAGGYSPLHF
TRBV9,-,TRBD2,TRBJ2-5,TGTGCCAGCAGCTCCGGACTAGCGGCAAGGCCCCAGTACTTC,CASSSGLAARPQYF
TRBV5-1,-,-,TRBJ1-2,TGCGCCAGCAGCTTGGCTCCAGGGGCCTCTTATGGCTACACCTTC,CASSLAPGASYGYTF
TRBV11-1,-,-,TRBJ2-2,TGTGCCAGCAGCTCCGACAGTAACACCGGGGAGCTGTTTTTT,CASSSDSNTGELFF
TRBV6-5,-,-,TRBJ1-2,TGTGCCAGCAGGGTGGACCTAACCTATGGCTACACCTTC,CASRVDLTYGYTF
TRBV23-1,-,TRBD1,TRBJ1-6,TGCGCCAGCAGGACGGGGGGTGACAGGACAGGGTATAATTCACCCCTCCACTTT,CASRTGGDRTGYNSPLHF
TRBV3-1/TRBV3-2,-,-,TRBJ2-5,TGTGCCAGCAGCCAAGTAGAGACAGCCTCCGGGACCCAGTACTTC,CASSQVETASGTQYF
TRBV18,-,-,TRBJ2-1,TGTGCCAGCTCACCCGGACTACGGGGAAATGAGCAGTTCTTC,CASSPGLRGNEQFF
TRBV5-6,-,TRBD2,TRBJ2-5,TGTGCCAGCAGCGGGGGACTAGCGGGAGGGGAGACCCAGTACTTC,CASSGGLAGGETQYF
TRBV29-1,-,-,TRBJ1-5,TGCAGCGTTGTATGGGGTAGCAATCAGCCCCAGCATTTT,CSVVWGSNQPQHF
TRBV30,-,TRBD1,TRBJ1-1,TGTGCCTGGAGTGTACGGAGGGGGCTGGGGGACACTGAAGCTTTCTTT,CAWSVRRGLGDTEAFF
TRBV18,-,-,TRBJ2-3,TGTGCCAGCTCACCACCGGGCAGAGATACGCAGTATTTT,CASSPPGRDTQYF
TRBV19,-,-,TRBJ2-1,TGTGCCAGTAGTGCCCTCGGGAGCTTGCAGTTCTTC,CASSALGSLQFF
TRBV7-9,-,-,TRBJ1-1,TGTGCCAGCAGCTCCGACAGGAAGGGGAACACTGAAGCTTTCTTT,CASSSDRKGNTEAFF
TRBV29-1,-,-,TRBJ1-6,TGCAGCGCCCGGGACGGAAATAATTCACCCCTCCACTTT,CSARDGNNSPLHF
TRBV15,-,TRBD1,TRBJ1-4,TGTGCCACCAGCGGGGGACAGCTGGACGTGGATAATGAAAAACTGTTTTTT,CATSGGQLDVDNEKLFF
TRBV11-2,-,-,TRBJ2-5,TGTGCCAGCAGCCTTAGAACCAAAGAGACCCAGTACTTC,CASSLRTKETQYF
TRBV30,-,-,TRBJ2-1,TGTGCCTGGAGTGTCCACAATGAGCAGTTCTTC,CAWSVHNEQFF
TRBV19,few,-,TRBJ1-5,TGTGCCAGTAGTACAGCGATGGACAGACAGCAAATAGCCCAGCATTTT,CASSTAMDRQQIAQHF
TRBV7-8,-,TRBD1,TRBJ1-4,TGTGCCAGCAGCTTAGTACAGGGGGCGGCTAATGAAAAACTGTTTTTT,CASSLVQGAANEKLFF
TRBV15,-,TRBD1,TRBJ2-3,TGTGCCACCAGCAGACCCGGACAGGGTACAAATACGCAGTATTTT,CATSRPGQGTNTQYF
TRBV6-5,-,-,TRBJ2-7,TGTGCCACCTCAAGGGGGACGTCAACCTACGAGCAGTACTTC,CATSRGTSTYEQYF
TRBV7-2,-,TRBD1,TRBJ2-5,TGTGCCAGCAGCGGGCGGACAGGGGCCACCCAAGAGACCCAGTACTTC,CASSGRTGATQETQYF
TRBV18,-,-,TRBJ1-2,TGTGCCAGCTCACCCAAGACAGGCGGCTACACCTTC,CASSPKTGGYTF
TRBV18,-,-,TRBJ1-1,TGTGCCAGCTCACCCGGGACGTTGAACACTGAAGCTTTCTTT,CASSPGTLNTEAFF
TRBV2,-,TRBD2,TRBJ2-3,TGTGCCAGCAGTAGAGCGGGGATCAGCACAGATACGCAGTATTTT,CASSRAGISTDTQYF
TRBV5-1,-,TRBD2,TRBJ2-1,TGCGCCAGCAGCTTGCCTAGCGGACGAAACAATGAGCAGTTCTTC,CASSLPSGRNNEQFF
TRBV3-1/TRBV3-2,-,-,TRBJ1-1,TGTGCCAGCAGCCAAGACCCGGCGTTAAGGACTGAAGCTTTCTTT,CASSQDPALRTEAFF
TRBV20-1,-,-,TRBJ1-3,TGCAGTGCTAGTGTGGGGGGATGGGGAAACACCATATATTTT,CSASVGGWGNTIYF
TRBV5-4,once,-,TRBJ2-2,TGTGCCGGACGGACAGATTTTAACACCGGGGAGCTGTTTTTT,CAGRTDFNTGELFF
TRBV6-1,-,-,TRBJ1-1,TGTGCCAGCAGTGACATTTTGAACACTGAAGCTTTCTTT,CASSDILNTEAFF
TRBV7-9,once,-,TRBJ2-3,TGTGCCAGCAGCTTAAACCTGGGCGAAAGGGTTACGCAGTATTTT,CASSLNLGERVTQYF
TRBV6-5,-,-,TRBJ2-6,TGTGCCAGCAGTTCTACGGGGGGGGCCAACGTCCTGACTTTC,CASSSTGGANVLTF
TRBV5-5,-,-,TRBJ2-1,TGTGCCAGCAGCTCGTGGGAAGACCCCTACAATGAGCAGTTCTTC,CASSSWEDPYNEQFF
TRBV9,few,-,TRBJ1-6,TGTGCCAGCACCGGGAGTAGGGAAAGAGCATCCTATAATTCACCCCTCCACTTT,CASTGSRERASYNSPLHF
TRBV12-3/TRBV12-4,-,-,TRBJ1-2,TGTGCCAGCAGTCCCAACTGGCCCTATGGCTACACCTTC,CASSPNWPYGYTF
TRBV10-1,once,-,TRBJ2-7,TGCGCCAGCAGTGATAGCGTCGACTCCTACGAGCAGTACTTC,CASSDSVDSYEQYF
TRBV19,-,-,TRBJ2-1,TGTGCCAGTAGTCCCGGGATATCCTACAATGAGCAGTTCTTC,CASSPGISYNEQFF
TRBV19,-,-,TRBJ1-5,TGTGCCAGTAGTGAAACCCCGGGCCTAAGAGATCAGCCCCAGCATTTT,CASSETPGLRDQPQHF
TRBV5-1,-,TRBD1,TRBJ1-1,TGCGCCAGCAGCCCAGGGACAGGGATTACTGAAGCTTTCTTT,CASSPGTGITEAFF
TRBV6-1,-,-,TRBJ1-3,TGTGCCAGCAGTGAACTCTCTGGAAACACCATATATTTT,CASSELSGNTIYF
TRBV5-4,-,TRBD2,TRBJ2-2,TGTGCCAGCAGCCCTTCGGGGACTAGGAACACCGGGGAGCTGTTTTTT,CASSPSGTRNTGELFF
TRBV5-1,-,-,TRBJ2-7,TGCGCCAGCAGCCAACGTGGCTACGAGCAGTACTTC,CASSQRGYEQYF
TRBV5-4,-,-,TRBJ2-7,TGTGCCAGCAGCTCCACCTACCGTTACGACGAGCAGTACTTC,CASSSTYRYDEQYF